The source of this T cell receptor beta chain is a study of TIL therapy for anti-PD-1-resistant metastatic lung cancer. Study context: Tumors carried a median about 1.5 non-synonymous mutations per megabase.

Described time point: pre-treatment sample, taken before nivolumab and TIL therapy. The CDR3 has 15 amino acids. The germline gives CDR1 MNHEY, CDR2 SMNVEV (reference sequence). Deletions cut 1 base from V and 3 bases from J, with 12 bases between. Sequencing used immunoSEQ v3. TCRdb keeps only in-frame clones here, not all; method: immunoSEQ multiplex PCR. Found here are 45,000 to 75,000 clones, roughly 87% of them singletons; the top ten hold just over 2.5%. This TCR derives from a person aged 30 to 80 with non-small cell lung cancer. The gene calls are TRBV27 and TRBJ1-1, with D unresolved. The material was blood, obtained at baseline. The CDR3 DNA follows: TGTGCCAGCAGTTTATGGGCAACGGCGGACACTGAAGCTTTCTTT. Translating gives CASSLWATADTEAFF.